This T cell receptor beta chain was sequenced for a study of cytomegalovirus exposure and HLA in healthy donors. The CDR3 consists of 14 residues. The junction had 5 bases not matched to a gene; V was cut back by 7 bases and J by 4 bases. Germline CDR1 is MNHNS and CDR2 is SASEGT. With respect to this clone: Its matching antigen is unknown.

The PCR ran on 60 Vbeta and 13 Jbeta primers. The protocol was immunoSEQ multiplex PCR, while the TCRdb copy is restricted to in-frame clones and leaves out a portion. The profile shows roughly 90,000 clones, over 65% of them singletons. Study-wide results and caveats: An analysis done earlier found most TCR beta V segments productive about 87% or about 30% of the time. Some public TCRs appeared in many individuals, while most sequences were rare.

The source material was PBMCs. This chain uses TRBV6-1 with TRBJ2-1, with 9 bases fitting TRBD2. The TCR originated in a middle-aged woman in good health and CMV-seropositive. For the CDR3, the DNA is TGTGCCAGCACAGCCAGCGGGAGGTACAATGAGCAGTTCTTC. Amino acid sequence: CASTASGRYNEQFF.